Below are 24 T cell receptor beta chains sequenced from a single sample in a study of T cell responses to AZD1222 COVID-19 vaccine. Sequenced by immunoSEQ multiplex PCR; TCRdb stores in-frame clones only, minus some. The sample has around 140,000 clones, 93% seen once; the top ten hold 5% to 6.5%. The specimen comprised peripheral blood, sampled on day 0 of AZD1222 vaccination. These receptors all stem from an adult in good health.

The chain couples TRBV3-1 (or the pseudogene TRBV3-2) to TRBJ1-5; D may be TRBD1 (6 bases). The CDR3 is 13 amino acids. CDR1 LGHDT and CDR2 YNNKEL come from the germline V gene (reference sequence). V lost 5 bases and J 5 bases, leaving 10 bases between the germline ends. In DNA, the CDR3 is TGTGCCAGCAGCATCGACAGGTATCAGCCCCAGCATTTT. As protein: CASSIDRYQPQHF.

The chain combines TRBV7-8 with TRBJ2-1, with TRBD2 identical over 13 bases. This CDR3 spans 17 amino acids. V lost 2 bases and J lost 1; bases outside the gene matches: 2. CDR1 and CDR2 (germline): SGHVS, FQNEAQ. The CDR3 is CASSLMGLAGSYNEQFF. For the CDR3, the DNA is TGTGCCAGCAGCTTAATGGGACTAGCGGGATCCTACAATGAGCAGTTCTTC.

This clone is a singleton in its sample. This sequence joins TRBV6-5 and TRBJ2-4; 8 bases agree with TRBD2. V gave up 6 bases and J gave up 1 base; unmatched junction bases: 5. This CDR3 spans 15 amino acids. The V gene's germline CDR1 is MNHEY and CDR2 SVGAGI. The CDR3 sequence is CASRTRGGAKNIQYF. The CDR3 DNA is TGTGCCAGCAGAACCCGCGGGGGGGCCAAAAACATTCAGTACTTC.

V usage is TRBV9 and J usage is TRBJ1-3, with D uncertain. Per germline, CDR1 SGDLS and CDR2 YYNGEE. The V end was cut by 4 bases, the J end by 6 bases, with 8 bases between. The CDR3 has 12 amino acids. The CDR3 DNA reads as TGTGCCAGCAGCCCGAATGAAAACACCATATATTTT. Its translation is CASSPNENTIYF.

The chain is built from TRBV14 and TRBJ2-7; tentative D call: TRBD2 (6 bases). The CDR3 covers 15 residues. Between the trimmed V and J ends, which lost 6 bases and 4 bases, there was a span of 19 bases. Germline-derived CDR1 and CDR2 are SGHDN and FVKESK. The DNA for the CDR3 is TGTGCCAGCAGTCCGGCGACTGCGGGGTCTTACGAGCAGTACTTC. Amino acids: CASSPATAGSYEQYF.

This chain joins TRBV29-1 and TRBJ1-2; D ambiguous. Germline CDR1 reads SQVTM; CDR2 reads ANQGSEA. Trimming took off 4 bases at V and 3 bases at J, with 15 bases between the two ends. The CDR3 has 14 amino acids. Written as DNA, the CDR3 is TGCAGCGTTGGACCCGCCGGGCCCGACTATGGCTACACCTTC. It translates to CSVGPAGPDYGYTF.

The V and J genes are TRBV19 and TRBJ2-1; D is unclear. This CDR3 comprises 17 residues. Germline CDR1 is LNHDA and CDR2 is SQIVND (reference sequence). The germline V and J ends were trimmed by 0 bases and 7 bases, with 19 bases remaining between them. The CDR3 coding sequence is TGTGCCAGTAGTATAGATCCCTCCTCCGGAGCGCAAAATGAGCAGTTCTTC. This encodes CASSIDPSSGAQNEQFF.

The CDR3 spells CATSGNEGTDTQYF. In DNA, the CDR3 is TGTGCCACCAGTGGCAACGAGGGCACAGATACGCAGTATTTT. The chain uses TRBV24-1 and TRBJ2-3; D call uncertain. This CDR3 has 14 amino acids. CDR1 is KGHDR, CDR2 SFDVKD, per germline. V lost 5 bases and J lost 1, with 9 bases in between.

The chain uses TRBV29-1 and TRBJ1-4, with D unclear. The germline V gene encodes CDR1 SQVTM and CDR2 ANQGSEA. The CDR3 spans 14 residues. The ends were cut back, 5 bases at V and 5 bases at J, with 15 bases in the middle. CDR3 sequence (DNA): TGCAGCGTTCTATACCCGGGTGAGAATGAAAAACTGTTTTTT. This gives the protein CSVLYPGENEKLFF.

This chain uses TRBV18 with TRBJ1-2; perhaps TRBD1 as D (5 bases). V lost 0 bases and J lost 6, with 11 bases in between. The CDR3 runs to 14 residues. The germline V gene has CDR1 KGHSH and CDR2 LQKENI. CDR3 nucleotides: TGTGCCAGCTCACCACCGCAGGGTATGGATGGCTACACCTTC. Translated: CASSPPQGMDGYTF.

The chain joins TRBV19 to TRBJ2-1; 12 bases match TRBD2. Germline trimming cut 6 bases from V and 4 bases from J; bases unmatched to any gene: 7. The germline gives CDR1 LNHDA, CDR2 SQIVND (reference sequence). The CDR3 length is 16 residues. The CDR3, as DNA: TGTGCCAGTAGCCTATCGGGACTAGCGGGTTACAATGAGCAGTTCTTC. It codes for CASSLSGLAGYNEQFF.

The CDR3 reads CATSDRTGGQRTQYF. The CDR3 DNA sequence: TGTGCCACCAGTGACAGGACAGGGGGCCAGCGGACCCAGTACTTC. The rearrangement links TRBV24-1 to TRBJ2-5, with 11 bases that match TRBD1. The CDR3 extends over 15 amino acids. After removal of 4 bases from V and 7 bases from J, the junction contained 7 bases not matched to a gene. Per germline, CDR1 KGHDR and CDR2 SFDVKD.

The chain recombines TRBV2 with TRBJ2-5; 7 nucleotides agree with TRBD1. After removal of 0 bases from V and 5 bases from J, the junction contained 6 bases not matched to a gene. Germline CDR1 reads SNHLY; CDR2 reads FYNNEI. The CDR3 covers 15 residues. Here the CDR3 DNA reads TGTGCCAGCAGTGAAGCGAAGGGGGCGTGGGAGACCCAGTACTTC. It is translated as CASSEAKGAWETQYF. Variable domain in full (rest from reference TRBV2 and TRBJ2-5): EPEVTQTPSHQVTQMGQEVILRCVPISNHLYFYWYRQILGQKVEFLVSFYNNEISEKSEIFDDQFSVERPDGSNFTLKIRSTKLEDSAMYFCASSEAKGAWETQYFGPGTRLLVL.

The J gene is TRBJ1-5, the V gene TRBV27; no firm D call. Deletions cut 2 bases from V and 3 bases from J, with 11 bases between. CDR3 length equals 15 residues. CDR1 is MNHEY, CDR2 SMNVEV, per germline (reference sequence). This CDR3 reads CASSLRSGVNQPQHF. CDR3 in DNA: TGTGCCAGCAGTTTAAGGTCGGGCGTCAATCAGCCCCAGCATTTT.

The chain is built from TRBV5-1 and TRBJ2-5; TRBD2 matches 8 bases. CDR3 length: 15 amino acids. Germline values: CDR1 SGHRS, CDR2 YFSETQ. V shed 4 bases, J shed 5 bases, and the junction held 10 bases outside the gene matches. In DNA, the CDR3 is TGCGCCAGCAGCCTGGCGGGACTAGGGTCGGAGACCCAGTACTTC. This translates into CASSLAGLGSETQYF.

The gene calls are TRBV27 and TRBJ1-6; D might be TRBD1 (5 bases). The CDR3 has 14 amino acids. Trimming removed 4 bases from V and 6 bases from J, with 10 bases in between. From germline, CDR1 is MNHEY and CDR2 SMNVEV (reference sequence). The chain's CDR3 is CASSSEGRNSPLHF. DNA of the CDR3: TGTGCCAGCAGTTCGGAGGGGCGTAATTCACCCCTCCACTTT.

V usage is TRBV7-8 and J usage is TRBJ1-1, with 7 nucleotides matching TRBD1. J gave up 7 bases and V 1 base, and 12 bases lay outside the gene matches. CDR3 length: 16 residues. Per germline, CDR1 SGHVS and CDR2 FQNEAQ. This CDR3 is CASSLVGGRGSGEAFF. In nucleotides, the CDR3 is TGTGCCAGCAGCTTAGTAGGAGGCAGGGGGTCGGGTGAAGCTTTCTTT.

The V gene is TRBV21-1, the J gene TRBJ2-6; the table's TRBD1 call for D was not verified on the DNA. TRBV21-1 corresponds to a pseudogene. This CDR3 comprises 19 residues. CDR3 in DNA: TGTGCCAGCAGCACCCGACCGGGACAGGGGGCGCTTGGGGCCAACGTCCTGACTTTC. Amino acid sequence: CASSTRPGQGALGANVLTF.

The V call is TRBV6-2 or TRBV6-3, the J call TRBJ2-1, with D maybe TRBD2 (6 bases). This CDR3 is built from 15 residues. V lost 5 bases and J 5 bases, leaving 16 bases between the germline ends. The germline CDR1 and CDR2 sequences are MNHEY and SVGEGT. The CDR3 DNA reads TGTGCCAGCAGTAGACCCACTAGCCCAGACAATGAGCAGTTCTTC. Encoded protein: CASSRPTSPDNEQFF.

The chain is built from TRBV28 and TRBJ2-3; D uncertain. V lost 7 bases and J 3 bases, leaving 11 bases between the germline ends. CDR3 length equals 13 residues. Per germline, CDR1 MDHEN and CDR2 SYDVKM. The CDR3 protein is CASMGAITDTQYF. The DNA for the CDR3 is TGTGCCAGCATGGGCGCTATTACAGATACGCAGTATTTT. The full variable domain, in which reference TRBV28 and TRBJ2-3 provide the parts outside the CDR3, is DVKVTQSSRYLVKRTGEKVFLECVQDMDHENMFWYRQDPGLGLRLIYFSYDVKMKEKGDIPEGYSVSREKKERFSLILESASTNQTSMYLCASMGAITDTQYFGPGTRLTVL.

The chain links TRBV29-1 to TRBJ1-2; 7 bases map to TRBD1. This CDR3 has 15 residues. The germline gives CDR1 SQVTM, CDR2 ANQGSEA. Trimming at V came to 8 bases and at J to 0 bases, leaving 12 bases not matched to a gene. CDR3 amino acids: CSYGRRGLSNYGYTF. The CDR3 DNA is TGCAGCTACGGGAGGAGGGGGCTATCTAACTATGGCTACACCTTC.

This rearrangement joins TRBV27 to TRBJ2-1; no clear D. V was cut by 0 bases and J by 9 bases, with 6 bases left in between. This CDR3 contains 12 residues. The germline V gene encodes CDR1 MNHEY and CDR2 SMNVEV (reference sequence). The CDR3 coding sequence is TGTGCCAGCAGTTTATCCACCACTGAGCAGTTCTTC. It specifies CASSLSTTEQFF.

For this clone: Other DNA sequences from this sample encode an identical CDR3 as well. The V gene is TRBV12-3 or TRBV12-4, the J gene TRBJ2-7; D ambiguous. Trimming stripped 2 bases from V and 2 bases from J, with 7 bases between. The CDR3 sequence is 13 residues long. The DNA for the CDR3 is TGTGCCAGCAGTTTAAACAGAGCCTACGAGCAGTACTTC. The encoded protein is CASSLNRAYEQYF.

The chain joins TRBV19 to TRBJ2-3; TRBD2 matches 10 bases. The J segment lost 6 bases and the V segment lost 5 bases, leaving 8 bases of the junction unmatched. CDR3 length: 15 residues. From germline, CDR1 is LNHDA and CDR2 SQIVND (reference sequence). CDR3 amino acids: CASSPRFSGRDTQYF. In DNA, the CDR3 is TGTGCCAGTAGTCCGCGTTTTAGCGGGAGGGATACGCAGTATTTT. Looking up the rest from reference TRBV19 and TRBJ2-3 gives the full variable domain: DGGITQSPKYLFRKEGQNVTLSCEQNLNHDAMYWYRQDPGQGLRLIYYSQIVNDFQKGDIAEGYSVSREKKESFPLTVTSAQKNPTAFYLCASSPRFSGRDTQYFGPGTRLTVL.